The clone carrying this T cell receptor beta chain was seen only a few times. What it recognizes is unknown. By quantitative 5'-RACE with molecular barcodes, the TCR beta libraries were made. TCRdb reprocessed the 5' RACE reads via MiXCR and lists one record per CDR3 protein. The sample has about 270,000 distinct CDR3 sequences, roughly 32% seen once. The source of the sample is a study of CD8 T cells in ankylosing spondylitis. Study-level points and caveats: Matched synovial fluid from ankylosing spondylitis patients was reported to be enriched for disease-linked clones. Within peripheral blood, clones linked to disease were CD8+ and relatively rare. A TCR beta motif of under ten highly homologous variants seemed to mark ankylosing spondylitis blood.

V shed 2 bases and J shed 9 bases, with 13 bases lying between them. This CDR3 comprises 14 residues. Germline V gene lookup returns CDR1 MNHEY and CDR2 SVGAGI. This receptor was taken from a male donor with ankylosing spondylitis or in good health (not recorded which). The sample was blood, either unsorted or a sorted T cell fraction (not recorded which). This rearrangement joins TRBV6-5 to TRBJ1-4; D ambiguous. The CDR3, as DNA: TGTGCCAGCAGTTACGAAGGATTGGGGAAAAAACTGTTTTTT. Translation: CASSYEGLGKKLFF.